What follows are 6 T cell receptor beta chains derived from one specimen sequenced in a study of cytomegalovirus exposure and HLA in healthy donors. PCR involved 60 Vbeta and 13 Jbeta primers. This table comes from immunoSEQ multiplex PCR, and its TCRdb copy is limited to in-frame clones, with some not included. Of 100,000 to 150,000 clones listed, 10% to 13% are singletons. Specimen: PBMCs. These receptor sequences come from a young woman in good health and CMV-seropositive.

V gene TRBV11-3 combines with J gene TRBJ2-1, with D maybe TRBD2 (6 bases). Germline V lookup: CDR1 SGHNT, CDR2 YENEEA. The ends were cut back, 4 bases at V and 7 bases at J, with 17 bases in the middle. This CDR3 is 15 amino acids long. The CDR3, as DNA: TGTGCCAGCAGCTCCCCGGTTCCAGGGAGGAATGAGCAGTTCTTC. Translated, it gives CASSSPVPGRNEQFF.

The chain has TRBV19 and TRBJ2-1, with 10 bases lining up with TRBD2. With 4 bases clipped from V and 6 bases from J, the junction kept 21 bases outside the gene matches. CDR1 LNHDA and CDR2 SQIVND come from the germline V gene (reference sequence). The CDR3 loop spans 20 amino acids. The CDR3 DNA sequence: TGTGCCAGTAGTACACGTCCGGGACTAGCGAATGAAGGGCGGTCCAATGAGCAGTTCTTC. Translated: CASSTRPGLANEGRSNEQFF.

A few counts support this clone. The genes are TRBV6-1 and TRBJ1-2, with D possibly TRBD1 on 6 matching bases. This CDR3 contains 14 residues. V lost 6 bases and J lost 4, with 15 bases in between. Per germline, CDR1 MNHNS and CDR2 SASEGT. The chain's CDR3 is CASREQGGVYGYTF. The CDR3 DNA follows: TGTGCCAGCAGGGAACAGGGAGGAGTCTATGGCTACACCTTC.

This clone has just a few counts. This chain uses TRBV29-1 with TRBJ1-4; possible D gene TRBD1, 6 bases. V gave up 7 bases and J gave up 4 bases, with 16 bases separating them. The CDR3 has 14 amino acids. Per the germline V gene, CDR1 is SQVTM and CDR2 is ANQGSEA. The CDR3 protein is CSATRTEDNEKLFF. The DNA for the CDR3 is TGCAGCGCTACGCGGACAGAGGATAATGAAAAACTGTTTTTT. The variable domain in full, with the rest retrieved from reference TRBV29-1 and TRBJ1-4, is SAVISQKPSRDICQRGTSLTIQCQVDSQVTMMFWYRQQPGQSLTLIATANQGSEATYESGFVIDKFPISRPNLTFSTLTVSNMSPEDSSIYLCSATRTEDNEKLFFGSGTQLSVL.

V and J are TRBV15 and TRBJ2-3; unclear D gene. Germline V gene lookup returns CDR1 LNHNV and CDR2 YYDKDF (reference sequence). The CDR3 length is 13 residues. The V and J ends lost 5 bases and 1 base respectively, with 7 bases between them. CDR3 in DNA: TGTGCCACCAGCCCCAGGCGCACAGATACGCAGTATTTT. Translating it yields CATSPRRTDTQYF.

This clone has only a few counts. The chain combines TRBV6-6 with TRBJ1-1; weak D call: TRBD1 (5 bases). Germline CDR1 is MNHNY and CDR2 is SVGAGI (reference sequence). V was cut by 5 bases and J by 11 bases, with 15 bases left in between. The CDR3 has 12 residues. For the CDR3, the DNA is TGTGCCAGCAGTCGGGACCTACGGGAGGCTTTCTTT. Translation: CASSRDLREAFF.